Listed below are T cell receptor beta chains from one sample, sequenced in a study of regulatory T cells in long-lasting Graves disease. In TCRdb, the multiplex PCR reads were re-called with MiXCR into one record per CDR3 protein. This table holds roughly 360,000 distinct CDR3 sequences, about 10% found once. This sample also appeared in a second study, on T cells in Graves' hyperthyroidism and ophthalmopathy.

Sequencing was performed on peripheral blood mononuclear cells (PBMCs), taken at new diagnosis, from a patient treated with antithyroid drugs. All receptors derive from a woman aged 18-29 years with Graves disease. CDR3s include the opening cysteine and the closing phenylalanine or tryptophan. D genes are given only for firm matches. The size field is filled for only some rows; it gives once, few, many or a size class.

>TRBJ1-5|TRBV6-2/TRBV6-3|NA|NA
CASSSSPLRVQPQHF
TGTGCCAGCAGTTCTAGCCCTCTGCGGGTTCAGCCCCAGCATTTT
>TRBJ2-1|TRBV18|NA|many
CASSRPIDVGSYNEQFF
TGTGCCAGCTCCCGACCCATAGATGTCGGCTCCTACAATGAGCAGTTCTTC
>TRBJ2-3|TRBV2|TRBD2|many
CASGGGRAVDTQYF
TGTGCCAGCGGCGGCGGGAGGGCCGTAGATACGCAGTATTTT
>TRBJ1-1|TRBV18|NA|many
CASSPVGANTEAFF
TGTGCCAGCTCACCAGTAGGGGCGAACACTGAAGCTTTCTTT
>TRBJ2-4|TRBV10-3|NA|many
CAISETLAKNIQYF
TGTGCCATCAGTGAGACCTTAGCCAAAAACATTCAGTACTTC
>TRBJ2-5|TRBV12-3/TRBV12-4|NA|many
CASRPAGSQETQYF
TGTGCCAGCAGACCCGCCGGATCCCAAGAGACCCAGTACTTC
>TRBJ1-1|TRBV18|TRBD1|many
CASSQRQGWTEAFF
TGTGCCAGCAGCCAACGACAGGGGTGGACTGAAGCTTTCTTT
>TRBJ2-1|TRBV4-1|NA|few
CASSQDGEGEQFF
TGCGCCAGCAGCCAAGATGGGGAAGGTGAGCAGTTCTTC
>TRBJ1-6|TRBV5-1|TRBD1|many
CASSPTGGNSPLHF
TGTGCCAGCAGCCCGACAGGGGGTAATTCACCCCTCCACTTT
>TRBJ2-4|TRBV5-5|TRBD2|NA
CASSYSGGRTQIQNIQYF
TGTGCCAGCAGTTATAGCGGGGGAAGAACCCAAATCCAAAACATTCAGTACTTC
>TRBJ2-2|TRBV2|TRBD2|many
CASSPTSGIVSGELFF
TGTGCCAGCAGCCCGACTAGCGGGATTGTATCCGGGGAGCTGTTTTTT
>TRBJ2-1|TRBV11-2|TRBD2|few
CASSLGMGSGGQFF
TGTGCCAGCAGCTTAGGCATGGGGTCGGGGGGGCAGTTCTTC
>TRBJ2-7|TRBV11-2|TRBD2|NA
CASSLDRGLAKYYEQYF
TGTGCCAGCAGCTTAGATAGAGGACTAGCGAAATACTACGAGCAGTACTTC
>TRBJ1-1|TRBV4-1|NA|NA
CASSQEGYRVIGDEAFF
TGCGCCAGCAGCCAAGAGGGGTACAGGGTGATCGGAGATGAAGCTTTCTTT
>TRBJ1-1|TRBV4-3|NA|many
CASSQDREIGEAFF
TGCGCCAGCAGCCAAGACAGGGAAATCGGTGAAGCTTTCTTT
>TRBJ1-5|TRBV20-1|NA|many
CSARGTAYSNQPQHF
TGCAGTGCTAGGGGGACCGCGTATAGCAATCAGCCCCAGCATTTT
>TRBJ1-5|TRBV20-1|NA|few
CSATKGDVLLQPQHF
TGCAGTGCTACGAAGGGGGACGTTCTCTTACAGCCCCAGCATTTT
>TRBJ2-6|TRBV3-1|TRBD1|many
CASSLHRDRDTGANVLTF
TGTGCCAGCAGCTTACACCGGGACAGGGACACTGGGGCCAACGTCCTGACTTTC
>TRBJ2-1|TRBV20-1|TRBD2|many
CSVSGRVYNEQFF
TGCAGTGTATCCGGGAGGGTCTACAATGAGCAGTTCTTC
>TRBJ1-1|TRBV7-3|NA|few
CASSLSGTSEAFF
TGTGCCAGCAGCTTAAGCGGCACCAGTGAGGCTTTCTTT
>TRBJ2-3|TRBV19|TRBD2|few
CASSIVSGGSTDTQYF
TGTGCCAGTAGTATTGTTAGCGGGGGCTCCACAGATACGCAGTATTTT
>TRBJ1-1|TRBV12-3/TRBV12-4|NA|many
CASSLGGGSNTEAFF
TGTGCCAGCAGTTTAGGGGGGGGGTCGAACACTGAAGCTTTCTTT
>TRBJ2-5|TRBV27|TRBD2|many
CASWRSGGSQETQYF
TGTGCCAGCTGGCGTAGCGGGGGATCCCAAGAGACCCAGTACTTC
>TRBJ1-5|TRBV3-1|NA|NA
CASSQVWGSNQPQHF
TGTGCCAGCAGCCAAGTCTGGGGTAGCAATCAGCCCCAGCATTTT
>TRBJ2-3|TRBV20-1|TRBD2|many
CSARPGLAGSDTQYF
TGCAGTGCTCGACCGGGACTAGCGGGTTCAGATACGCAGTATTTT
>TRBJ1-3|TRBV7-2|NA|few
CASSLFSAYSGNTIYF
TGTGCCAGCAGCTTATTCTCCGCCTACTCTGGAAACACCATATATTTT
>TRBJ2-1|TRBV4-3|TRBD2|few
CASSPNSGTSGYNEQFF
TGCGCCAGCAGCCCCAATAGCGGGACTAGCGGGTACAATGAGCAGTTCTTC
>TRBJ2-1|TRBV13|TRBD2|few
CASSITSGRAGFFYNEQFF
TGTGCCAGCAGCATAACTAGCGGGAGGGCCGGGTTTTTCTACAATGAGCAGTTCTTC
>TRBJ2-1|TRBV19|NA|few
CASSTYFRSSQYNEQFF
TGTGCCAGTAGTACCTACTTCAGGTCCTCCCAATACAATGAGCAGTTCTTC
>TRBJ1-5|TRBV25-1|NA|NA
CASSELGDYNQPQHF
TGTGCCAGCAGTGAATTGGGGGATTACAATCAGCCCCAGCATTTT
>TRBJ2-5|TRBV20-1|NA|NA
CSASVRLVETQYF
TGCAGTGCTAGTGTTAGGCTCGTCGAGACCCAGTACTTC
>TRBJ1-4|TRBV29-1|TRBD1|many
CSAADRAINEKLFF
TGCAGCGCAGCGGACAGGGCGATAAATGAAAAACTGTTTTTT
>TRBJ2-1|TRBV28|TRBD1|many
CASSLRQGARDEQFF
TGTGCCAGCAGTTTACGACAGGGGGCGCGGGATGAGCAGTTCTTC
>TRBJ1-2|TRBV5-1|NA|many
CASSEDGTGEGRDGYTF
TGCGCCAGCAGCGAAGACGGCACAGGAGAAGGGAGGGATGGCTACACCTTC